Sequencing of this TCR beta chain was carried out in a study of blood T cells in healthy people across ages. Whole-study results and caveats: Whereas aged donors had fewer naive CD4+ cells, long-lived donors had more of them and higher diversity. Expanded clonotype changes were possibly confounded by unknown donor CMV status.

With a J-beta primer mix and a sample-barcoded 5' primer, a second PCR ran 7 to 11 cycles. The authors tagged each cDNA molecule using a template-switch adaptor with 12 random nucleotides. TCRdb reprocessed the 5' RACE reads with MiXCR, giving one entry per CDR3 protein. The table records some 690,000 distinct CDR3 sequences, approximately 21% of them present only once. This clonotype appeared a few times. No antigen is known for it. Per sample, at least 6 micrograms of total RNA were extracted. The sequenced sample was blood. This receptor was obtained from a man between 65 and 85 years old in good health.

The CDR3 DNA is TGTGCCAGCAGCGTGGGGACGTATGAGACCCAGTACTTC. This encodes CASSVGTYETQYF. The chain uses TRBV9 and TRBJ2-5; tentatively, D is TRBD1 or TRBD2 (5 bases each). This CDR3 region has 13 residues. The V and J ends lost 2 bases and 5 bases respectively, with 10 bases between them. Germline assignment: CDR1 SGDLS and CDR2 YYNGEE.